This note documents a single T cell receptor (beta chain) sequence. Its antigen is unknown. A deep-level run was used for the assay. Sequencing was performed with immunoSEQ multiplex PCR; in TCRdb, only in-frame clones are kept and a portion is missing. The sample holds approximately 2,000,000 clones; under 95% are singletons and the top ten take 0.37%. This CDR3 is built from 15 residues. Looked up from germline, CDR1 is SGDLS and CDR2 is YYNGEE. The V and J ends lost 0 bases and 8 bases, in that order; junction bases with no gene match: 6. The data derive from a study of shared clonotypes between healthy human individuals. Overall study context: Used for every donor were three CD4 naive, three CD4 memory, two CD8 naive and one CD8 memory plate.

Study results and limitations: Of the naive CD4 clonotypes, roughly 5% were shared across several donors.

The sequence came from a man aged 18-30 years in good health. Some clones in this sample may be carry-over from other donors' samples. The rearrangement links TRBV9 to TRBJ2-2, with 8 nucleotides matching TRBD2. Material for sequencing was naive CD4+ T cells from PBMCs. Described subset: CD45RA+ positively selected. CDR3 DNA: TGTGCCAGCAGCGTAGGACTAGCGTTCAATGGGGAGCTGTTTTTT. Amino acids: CASSVGLAFNGELFF.